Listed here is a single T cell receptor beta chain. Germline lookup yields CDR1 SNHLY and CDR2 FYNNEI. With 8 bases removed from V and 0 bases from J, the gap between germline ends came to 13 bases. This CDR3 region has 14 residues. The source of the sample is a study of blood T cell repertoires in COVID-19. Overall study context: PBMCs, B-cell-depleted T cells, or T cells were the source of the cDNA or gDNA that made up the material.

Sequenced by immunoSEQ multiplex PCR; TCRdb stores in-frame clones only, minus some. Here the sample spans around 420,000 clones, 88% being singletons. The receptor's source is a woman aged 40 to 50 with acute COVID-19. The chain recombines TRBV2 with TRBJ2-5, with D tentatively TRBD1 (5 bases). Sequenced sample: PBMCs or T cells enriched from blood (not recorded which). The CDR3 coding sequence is TGTGCCAGCTCTACTTCAGGGTACCAAGAGACCCAGTACTTC. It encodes CASSTSGYQETQYF.